This T cell receptor beta chain came from a study of blood T cells in healthy people across ages. Overall study context: T cells yielded about one barcoded beta molecule per two cells through template switching.

This CDR3 has 12 residues. Germline assignment: CDR1 SQVTM and CDR2 ANQGSEA. V lost 4 bases, J lost 2 bases, and 8 bases lay in between. This clonotype was seen at least ten times. A J-beta primer mix and a sample-barcoded 5' primer were used in a second PCR of about 7 to 12 cycles. TCRdb reprocessed the 5' RACE reads via MiXCR and lists one record per CDR3 protein. This sample yields hundreds of thousands of distinct CDR3 sequences, of which more than 35% are seen a single time; around 18% belongs to the top ten. The people who gave samples were healthy Caucasians from Russia, aged about 6 to 100. Total RNA was isolated from each sample in quantities of at least 5.5 micrograms.

This chain links TRBV29-1 with TRBJ2-5, with D hard to call. The sequencing input was blood. This clonotype was sampled from a man older than 75 in good health. The CDR3 protein is CSVAQSQETQYF. CDR3 coding DNA: TGCAGCGTTGCTCAGTCTCAAGAGACCCAGTACTTC.